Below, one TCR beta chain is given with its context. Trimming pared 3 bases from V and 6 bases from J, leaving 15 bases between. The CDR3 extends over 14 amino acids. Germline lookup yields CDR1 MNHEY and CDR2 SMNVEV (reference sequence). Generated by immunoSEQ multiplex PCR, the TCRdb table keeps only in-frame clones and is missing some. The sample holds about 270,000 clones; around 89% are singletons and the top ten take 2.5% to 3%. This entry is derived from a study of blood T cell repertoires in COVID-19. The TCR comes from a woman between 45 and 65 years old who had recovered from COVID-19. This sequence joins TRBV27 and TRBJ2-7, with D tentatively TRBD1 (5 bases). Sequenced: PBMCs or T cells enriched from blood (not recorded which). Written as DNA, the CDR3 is TGTGCCAGCAGTTTGCATCCTGGGGCCCTCGAGCAGTACTTC. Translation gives CASSLHPGALEQYF.